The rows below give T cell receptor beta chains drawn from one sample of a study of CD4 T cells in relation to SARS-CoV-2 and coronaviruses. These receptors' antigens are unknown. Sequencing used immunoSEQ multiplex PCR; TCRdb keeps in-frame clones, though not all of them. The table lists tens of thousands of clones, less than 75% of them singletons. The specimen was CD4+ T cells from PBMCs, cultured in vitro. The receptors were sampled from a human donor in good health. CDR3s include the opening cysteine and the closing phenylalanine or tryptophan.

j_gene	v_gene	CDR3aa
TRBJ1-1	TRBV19	CASSTTSYTEAFF
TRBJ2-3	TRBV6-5	CASRRVSPVTDTQYF
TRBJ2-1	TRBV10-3	CAISESGNEQFF
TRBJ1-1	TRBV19	CASSQPFAENTEAFF
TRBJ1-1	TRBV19	CASSLYRGSTEAFF
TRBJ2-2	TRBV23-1	CASSQAGTGDTGELFF
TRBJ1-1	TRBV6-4	CASRRGTDTEAFF
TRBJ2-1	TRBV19	CASSIKGVDYNEQFF
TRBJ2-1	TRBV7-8	CASSLNRGNRVQFF
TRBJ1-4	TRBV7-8	CASSLSTDEKLFF
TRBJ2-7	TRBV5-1	CASSLDAGGYEQYF
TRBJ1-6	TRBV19	CASSGTENSPLHF
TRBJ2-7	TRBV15	CATSRERVYEQYF
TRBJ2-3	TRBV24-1	CATSDPLDPREDTQYF
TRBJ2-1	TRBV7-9	CASSPTQGSSYNEQFF
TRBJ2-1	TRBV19	CASSGGLARNEQFF
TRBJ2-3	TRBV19	CASSNWGREADTQYF
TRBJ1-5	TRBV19	CASSTAGGNQPQHF
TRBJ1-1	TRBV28	CASSFPQTNTEAFF
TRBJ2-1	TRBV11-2	CASSLDRGLAGETEQFF
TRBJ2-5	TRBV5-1	CASSLEGETQYF
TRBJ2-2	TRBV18	CASSPRDRGETGELFF
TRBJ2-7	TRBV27	CASSFSTGGLSYEQYF
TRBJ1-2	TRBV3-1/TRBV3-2	CASSPLSGTVYF
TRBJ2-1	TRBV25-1	CASSGRRGRDRDYNEQFF
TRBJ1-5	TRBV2	CASSFSGISNQPQHF
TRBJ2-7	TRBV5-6	CASSLRLAGVSYEQYF
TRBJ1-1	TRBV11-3	CASSRQGDTEAFF
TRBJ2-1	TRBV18	CASSPLPLSEGYNEQFF
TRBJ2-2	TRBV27	CASTKFDSTAGELFF
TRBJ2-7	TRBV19	CASSSRALAGGHGEQYF
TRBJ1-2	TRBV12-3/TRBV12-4	CASSLAGKYGYTF
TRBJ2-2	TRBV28	CASSGSVMYAGELFF
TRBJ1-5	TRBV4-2	CASSHSVGNQPQHF
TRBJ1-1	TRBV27	CASSPGGWGGETEAFF
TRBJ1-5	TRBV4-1	CASSQGLIGLASNQPQHF
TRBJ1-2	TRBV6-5	CASSLGRAYGYTF
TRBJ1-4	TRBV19	CASGTGHNEKLFF
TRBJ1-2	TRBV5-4	CASSLPGYGYTF
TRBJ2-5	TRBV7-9	CASRWAQETQYF
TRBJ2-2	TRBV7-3	CASSKREANTGELFF
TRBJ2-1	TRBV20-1	CSASVTETLSEQFF
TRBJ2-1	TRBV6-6	CASSYSRVYNEQFF
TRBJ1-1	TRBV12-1	CASSSPGCWNTEAFF
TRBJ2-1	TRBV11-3	CASSLGRGTQLKQFF
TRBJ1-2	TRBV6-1	CASSEVRGQGGYTF
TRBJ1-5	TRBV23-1	CASRPKGGACNQPQHF
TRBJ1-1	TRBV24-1	CATSEGAMNTEAFF